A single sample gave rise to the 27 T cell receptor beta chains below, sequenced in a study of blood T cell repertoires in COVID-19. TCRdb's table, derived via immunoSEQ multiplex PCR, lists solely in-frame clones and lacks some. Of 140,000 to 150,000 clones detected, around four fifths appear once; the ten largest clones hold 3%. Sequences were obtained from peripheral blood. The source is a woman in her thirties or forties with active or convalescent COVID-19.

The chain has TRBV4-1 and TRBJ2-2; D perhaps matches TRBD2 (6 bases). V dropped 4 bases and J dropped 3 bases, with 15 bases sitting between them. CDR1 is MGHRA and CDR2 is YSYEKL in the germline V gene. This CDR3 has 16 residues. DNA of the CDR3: TGCGCCAGCAGCCGAAGCGGCTCTAGCGACACCGGGGAGCTGTTTTTT. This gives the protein CASSRSGSSDTGELFF.

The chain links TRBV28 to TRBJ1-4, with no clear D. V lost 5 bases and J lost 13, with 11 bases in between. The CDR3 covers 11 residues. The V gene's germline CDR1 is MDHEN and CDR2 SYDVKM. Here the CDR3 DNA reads TGTGCCAGCAGTAGCTCCGTCGGACTGTTTTTT. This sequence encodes CASSSSVGLFF.

CDR3 in DNA: TGTGCCTCACAGGAATTTATGAACACTGAAGCTTTCTTT. Protein sequence: CASQEFMNTEAFF. The chain combines TRBV7-9 with TRBJ1-1, with D possibly matching TRBD1 (5 bases). Germline lookup yields CDR1 SEHNR and CDR2 FQNEAQ (reference sequence). V lost 11 bases to trimming and J lost 0 bases, with 13 bases between them. CDR3 size: 13 residues.

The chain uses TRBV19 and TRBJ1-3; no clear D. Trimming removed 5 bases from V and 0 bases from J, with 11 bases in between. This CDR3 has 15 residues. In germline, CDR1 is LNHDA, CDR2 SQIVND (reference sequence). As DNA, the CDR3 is TGTGCCAGTAGTGCCACTCGTCGCTCTGGAAACACCATATATTTT. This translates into CASSATRRSGNTIYF.

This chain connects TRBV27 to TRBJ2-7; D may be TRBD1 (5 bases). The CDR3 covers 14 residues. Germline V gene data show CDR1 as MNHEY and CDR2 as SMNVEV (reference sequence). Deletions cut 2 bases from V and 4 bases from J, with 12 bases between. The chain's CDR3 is CASSLAVGAYEQYF. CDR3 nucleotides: TGTGCCAGCAGTTTAGCTGTAGGGGCATACGAGCAGTACTTC.

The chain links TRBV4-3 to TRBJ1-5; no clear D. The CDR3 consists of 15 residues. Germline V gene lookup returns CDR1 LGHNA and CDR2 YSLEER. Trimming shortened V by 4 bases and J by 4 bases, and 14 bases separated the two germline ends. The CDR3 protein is CASSLAASGNQPQHF. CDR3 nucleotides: TGCGCCAGCAGCCTCGCGGCCAGTGGTAATCAGCCCCAGCATTTT.

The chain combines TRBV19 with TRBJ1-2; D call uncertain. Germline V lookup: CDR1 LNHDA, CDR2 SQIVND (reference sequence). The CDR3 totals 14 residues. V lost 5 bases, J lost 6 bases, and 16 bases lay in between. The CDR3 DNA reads TGTGCCAGTAGTGTCGCGGCTGTAGGAAATGGCTACACCTTC. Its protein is CASSVAAVGNGYTF.

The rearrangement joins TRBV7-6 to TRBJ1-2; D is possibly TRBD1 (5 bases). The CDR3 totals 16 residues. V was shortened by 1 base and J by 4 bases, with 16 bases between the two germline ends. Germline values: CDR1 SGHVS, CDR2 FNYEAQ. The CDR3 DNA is TGTGCCAGCAGCTTAGGGGTTGGGGGGACCGGCTATGGCTACACCTTC. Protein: CASSLGVGGTGYGYTF.

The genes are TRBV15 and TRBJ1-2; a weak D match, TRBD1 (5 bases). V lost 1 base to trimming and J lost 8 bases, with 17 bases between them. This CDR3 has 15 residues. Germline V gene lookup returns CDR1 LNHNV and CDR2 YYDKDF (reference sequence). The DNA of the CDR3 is TGTGCCACCAGCAGAGGGGCAGCCCAGGGATGGGGCTACACCTTC. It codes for CATSRGAAQGWGYTF.

The CDR3 loop is CASSVAGGLAGGPVGNEQFF. Here the CDR3 DNA reads TGTGCCAGCAGCGTAGCGGGAGGACTAGCGGGAGGACCCGTCGGCAATGAGCAGTTCTTC. The chain links TRBV9 to TRBJ2-1; 14 bases line up with TRBD2. The CDR3 has 20 residues. J lost 6 bases, V lost 0 bases, and 14 bases had no gene match. Germline V gives CDR1 SGDLS, CDR2 YYNGEE. The full variable domain, with the rest looked up from reference TRBV9 and TRBJ2-1, is DSGVTQTPKHLITATGQRVTLRCSPRSGDLSVYWYQQSLDQGLQFLIQYYNGEERAKGNILERFSAQQFPDLHSELNLSSLELGDSALYFCASSVAGGLAGGPVGNEQFFGPGTRLTVL.

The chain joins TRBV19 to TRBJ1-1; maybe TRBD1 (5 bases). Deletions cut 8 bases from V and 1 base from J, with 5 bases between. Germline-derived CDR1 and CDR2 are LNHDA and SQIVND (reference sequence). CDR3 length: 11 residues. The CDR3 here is CASGQNTEAFF. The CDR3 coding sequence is TGTGCCAGTGGACAGAACACTGAAGCTTTCTTT.

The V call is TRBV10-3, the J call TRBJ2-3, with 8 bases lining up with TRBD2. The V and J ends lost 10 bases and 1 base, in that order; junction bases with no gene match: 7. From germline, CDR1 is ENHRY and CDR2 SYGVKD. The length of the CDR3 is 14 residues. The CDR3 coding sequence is TGTGCCACCTTAGCGGGGAGAGGCACAGATACGCAGTATTTT. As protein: CATLAGRGTDTQYF.

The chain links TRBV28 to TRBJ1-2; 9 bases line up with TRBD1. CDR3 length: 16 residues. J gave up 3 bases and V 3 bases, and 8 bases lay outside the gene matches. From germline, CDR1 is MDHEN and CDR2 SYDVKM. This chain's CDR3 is CASSFRQGVVDYGYTF. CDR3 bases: TGTGCCAGCAGTTTTAGACAGGGGGTGGTAGACTATGGCTACACCTTC.

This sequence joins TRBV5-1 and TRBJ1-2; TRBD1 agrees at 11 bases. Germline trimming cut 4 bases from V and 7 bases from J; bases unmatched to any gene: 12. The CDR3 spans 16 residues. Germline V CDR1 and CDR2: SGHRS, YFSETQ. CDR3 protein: CASSPDRGHDRPGYTF. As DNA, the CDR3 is TGCGCCAGCAGCCCGGACAGGGGGCATGATCGACCTGGCTACACCTTC.

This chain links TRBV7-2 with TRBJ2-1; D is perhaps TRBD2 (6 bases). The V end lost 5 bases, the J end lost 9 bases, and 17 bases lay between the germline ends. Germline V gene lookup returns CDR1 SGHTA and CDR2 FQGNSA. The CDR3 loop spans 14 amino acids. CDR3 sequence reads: CASSPRGGASEQFF. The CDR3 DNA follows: TGTGCCAGCAGCCCGAGGGGCGGGGCAAGTGAGCAGTTCTTC.

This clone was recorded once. CDR3 DNA sequence: TGTGCCAGTAGTATTATCGGACTGCTAAGGAGCTCCTATAATTCACCCCTCCACTTT. It is translated as CASSIIGLLRSSYNSPLHF. The chain recombines TRBV19 with TRBJ1-6; D ambiguous. CDR3 length: 19 residues. Trimming left V 3 bases short and J 0 bases short, with 18 bases between. Germline CDR1 LNHDA, CDR2 SQIVND (reference sequence).

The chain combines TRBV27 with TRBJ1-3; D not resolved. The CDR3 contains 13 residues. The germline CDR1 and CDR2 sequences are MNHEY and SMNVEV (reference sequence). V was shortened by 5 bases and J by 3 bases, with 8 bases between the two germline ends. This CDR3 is CASSNGVGNTIYF. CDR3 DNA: TGTGCCAGCAGTAACGGGGTTGGAAACACCATATATTTT.

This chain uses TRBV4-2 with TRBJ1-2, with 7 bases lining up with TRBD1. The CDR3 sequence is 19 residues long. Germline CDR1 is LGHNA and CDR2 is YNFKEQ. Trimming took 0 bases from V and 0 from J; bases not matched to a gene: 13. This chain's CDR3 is CASSQDRSPGTAANYGYTF. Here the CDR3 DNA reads TGTGCCAGCAGCCAAGATAGATCCCCTGGGACAGCGGCTAACTATGGCTACACCTTC.

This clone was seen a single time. CDR3 coding DNA: TGTGCCAGCAGCCCCGGACAGGGAAACACCATATATTTT. Amino acid sequence: CASSPGQGNTIYF. The chain joins TRBV3-1 (or the pseudogene TRBV3-2) to TRBJ1-3; perhaps TRBD1 as D (6 bases). Trimming removed 4 bases from V and 4 bases from J, with 8 bases in between. This CDR3 comprises 13 residues. The germline V gene encodes CDR1 LGHDT and CDR2 YNNKEL (reference sequence).

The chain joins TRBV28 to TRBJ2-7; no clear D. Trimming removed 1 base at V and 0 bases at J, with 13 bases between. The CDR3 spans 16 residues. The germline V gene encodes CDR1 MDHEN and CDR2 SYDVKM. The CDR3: CASSLSPWALSYEQYF. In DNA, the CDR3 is TGTGCCAGCAGTTTATCTCCCTGGGCTCTCTCCTACGAGCAGTACTTC.

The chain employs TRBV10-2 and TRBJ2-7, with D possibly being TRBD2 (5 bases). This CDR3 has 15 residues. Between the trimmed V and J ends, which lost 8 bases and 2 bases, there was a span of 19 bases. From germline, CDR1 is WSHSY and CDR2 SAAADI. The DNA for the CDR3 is TGCGCCAGCGGCCAGACGAGGGAGTCCCCCTACGAGCAGTACTTC. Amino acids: CASGQTRESPYEQYF.

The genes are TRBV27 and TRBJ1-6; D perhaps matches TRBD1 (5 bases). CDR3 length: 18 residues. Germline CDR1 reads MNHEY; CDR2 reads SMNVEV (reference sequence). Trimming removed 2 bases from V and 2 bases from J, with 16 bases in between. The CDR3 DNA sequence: TGTGCCAGCAGTTTACTGGGTTCCAGGGCGGCCTATAATTCACCCCTCCACTTT. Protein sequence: CASSLLGSRAAYNSPLHF.

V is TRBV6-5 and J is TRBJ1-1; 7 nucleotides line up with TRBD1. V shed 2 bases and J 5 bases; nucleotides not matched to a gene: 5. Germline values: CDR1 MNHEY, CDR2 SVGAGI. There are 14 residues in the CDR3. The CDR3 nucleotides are TGTGCCAGCAGTTACGACAGGGTAAGGACTGAAGCTTTCTTT. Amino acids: CASSYDRVRTEAFF.

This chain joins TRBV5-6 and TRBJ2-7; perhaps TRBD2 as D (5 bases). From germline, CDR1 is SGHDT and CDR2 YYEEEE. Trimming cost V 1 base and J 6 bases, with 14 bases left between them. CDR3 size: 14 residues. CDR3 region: CASSLWARRPEQYF. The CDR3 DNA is TGTGCCAGCAGCTTGTGGGCCAGGAGGCCCGAGCAGTACTTC. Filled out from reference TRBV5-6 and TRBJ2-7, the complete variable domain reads DAGVTQSPTHLIKTRGQQVTLRCSPKSGHDTVSWYQQALGQGPQFIFQYYEEEERQRGNFPDRFSGHQFPNYSSELNVNALLLGDSALYLCASSLWARRPEQYFGPGTRLTVT.

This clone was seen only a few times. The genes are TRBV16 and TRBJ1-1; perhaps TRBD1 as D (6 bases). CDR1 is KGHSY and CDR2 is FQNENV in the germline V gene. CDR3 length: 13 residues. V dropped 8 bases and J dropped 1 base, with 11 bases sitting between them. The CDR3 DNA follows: TGTGCCAGCGGCGAACAGGGGAACACTGAAGCTTTCTTT. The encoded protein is CASGEQGNTEAFF. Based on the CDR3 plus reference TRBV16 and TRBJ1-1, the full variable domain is GEEVAQTPKHLVRGEGQKAKLYCAPIKGHSYVFWYQQVLKNEFKFLISFQNENVFDETGMPKERFSAKCLPNSPCSLEIQATKLEDSAVYFCASGEQGNTEAFFGQGTRLTVV.

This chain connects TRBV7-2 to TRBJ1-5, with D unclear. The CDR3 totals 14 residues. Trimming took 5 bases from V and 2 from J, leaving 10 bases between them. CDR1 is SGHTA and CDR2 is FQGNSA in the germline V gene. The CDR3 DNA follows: TGTGCCAGCAGCCCGCGTATAGGCAATCAGCCCCAGCATTTT. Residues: CASSPRIGNQPQHF. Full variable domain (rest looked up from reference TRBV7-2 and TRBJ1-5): GAGVSQSPSNKVTEKGKDVELRCDPISGHTALYWYRQSLGQGLEFLIYFQGNSAPDKSGLPSDRFSAERTGGSVSTLTIQRTQQEDSAVYLCASSPRIGNQPQHFGDGTRLSIL.

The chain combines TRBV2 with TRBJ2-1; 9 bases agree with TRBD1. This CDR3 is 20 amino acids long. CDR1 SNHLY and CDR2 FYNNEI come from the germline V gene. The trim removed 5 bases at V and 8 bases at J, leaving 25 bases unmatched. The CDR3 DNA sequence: TGTGCCAGCAGTCATGCGACCCAACAGGGGGCGCAAGGGTCGTCAGATGAGCAGTTCTTC. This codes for CASSHATQQGAQGSSDEQFF. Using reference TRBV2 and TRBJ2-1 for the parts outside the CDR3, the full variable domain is EPEVTQTPSHQVTQMGQEVILRCVPISNHLYFYWYRQILGQKVEFLVSFYNNEISEKSEIFDDQFSVERPDGSNFTLKIRSTKLEDSAMYFCASSHATQQGAQGSSDEQFFGPGTRLTVL.